These 32 T cell receptor beta chains were all obtained from the same sample, sequenced in a study of blood T cell repertoires in COVID-19. Sequenced by immunoSEQ multiplex PCR; TCRdb stores in-frame clones only, minus some. The sample records roughly 250,000 clones, approximately 86% being singletons. Sample: peripheral blood. These receptors all stem from a human donor in a cohort sampled during active COVID-19.

The V gene is TRBV5-1, the J gene TRBJ2-3; no firm D call. The CDR3 is made up of 15 amino acids. Trimming removed 0 bases at V and 0 bases at J, with 8 bases between. The germline V gene has CDR1 SGHRS and CDR2 YFSETQ. The CDR3 reads CASSLAGASTDTQYF. CDR3 nucleotide sequence: TGCGCCAGCAGCTTGGCCGGAGCGAGCACAGATACGCAGTATTTT.

The chain employs TRBV5-1 and TRBJ2-3; D perhaps matches TRBD2 (6 bases). The CDR3 contains 14 residues. V lost 0 bases and J 5 bases, leaving 10 bases between the germline ends. The germline V gene has CDR1 SGHRS and CDR2 YFSETQ. The DNA of the CDR3 is TGCGCCAGCAGCTTGGGGGGACTCGGAGATACGCAGTATTTT. This translates into CASSLGGLGDTQYF.

This chain links TRBV15 with TRBJ2-1; weak D call: TRBD1 (6 bases). Trimming pared 3 bases from V and 7 bases from J, leaving 13 bases between. The germline CDR1 and CDR2 sequences are LNHNV and YYDKDF (reference sequence). This CDR3 spans 14 amino acids. CDR3 in DNA: TGTGCCACCAGCAGGGGGGCTTTAGGGAATGAGCAGTTCTTC. This encodes CATSRGALGNEQFF.

This clone was counted a single time. The rearrangement uses TRBV6-2 or TRBV6-3 and TRBJ2-1; 7 nucleotides agree with TRBD2. The CDR3 sequence is 15 residues long. The V and J ends lost 6 bases and 5 bases, in that order; junction bases with no gene match: 10. From germline, CDR1 is MNHEY and CDR2 SVGEGT. CDR3 sequence reads: CASSSHGAGNNEQFF. The DNA for the CDR3 is TGTGCCAGCAGCTCCCACGGAGCGGGAAACAATGAGCAGTTCTTC.

This clone was counted once. The chain is built from TRBV19 and TRBJ1-2; 11 bases align to TRBD1. CDR3 size: 15 residues. Germline lookup yields CDR1 LNHDA and CDR2 SQIVND (reference sequence). The ends lost 9 bases at V and 4 bases at J; junction bases unmatched: 10. The CDR3, as DNA: TGTGCCAGCCGTACCGGGACAGGGGGTTCCTATGGCTACACCTTC. Translation gives CASRTGTGGSYGYTF.

The chain has TRBV12-2 and TRBJ2-1; the table's D call TRBD1 went unverified against the DNA. TRBV12-2 is an annotated pseudogene. The CDR3 covers 17 residues. In DNA form, the CDR3 reads TGTGCAAGTCGCTCTCCAGGGGGCGCTTCCTCCTACAATGAGCAGTTCTTC. Protein sequence: CASRSPGGASSYNEQFF.

This clone was seen repeatedly, ten times or more. Other DNA variants within this sample encode the same CDR3. The chain couples TRBV11-3 to TRBJ2-7; TRBD1 aligns across 7 bases. CDR3 length equals 14 residues. J gave up 1 base and V 5 bases, and 5 bases lay outside the gene matches. Germline assignment: CDR1 SGHNT and CDR2 YENEEA. CDR3 region: CASSPRQGSYEQYF. In nucleotides, the CDR3 is TGTGCCAGCAGCCCACGACAGGGTTCCTACGAGCAGTACTTC.

J is TRBJ2-5 and V is TRBV6-5, with 8 bases identical to TRBD1. This CDR3 has 13 amino acids. The J segment lost 5 bases and the V segment lost 6 bases, leaving 5 bases of the junction unmatched. The V gene's germline CDR1 is MNHEY and CDR2 SVGAGI. CDR3 nucleotide sequence: TGTGCCAGCAGCGAGGACAGGGTTGAGACCCAGTACTTC. Translation: CASSEDRVETQYF.

The rearrangement links TRBV7-6 to TRBJ1-6; the D gene is possibly TRBD1 (6 bases). Trimming took off 0 bases at V and 10 bases at J, with 16 bases between the two ends. The CDR3 extends over 16 amino acids. Germline values: CDR1 SGHVS, CDR2 FNYEAQ. Here the CDR3 DNA reads TGTGCCAGCAGCTTAGCACAGGGAATGTTGTCCTCACCCCTCCACTTT. Translated: CASSLAQGMLSSPLHF.

The rearrangement joins TRBV2 to TRBJ2-3, with 8 bases fitting TRBD2. CDR3 length: 14 amino acids. Germline CDR1 is SNHLY and CDR2 is FYNNEI. The J segment lost 5 bases and the V segment lost 5 bases, leaving 6 bases of the junction unmatched. The CDR3 nucleotides read TGTGCCAGCAGTCTAGCTAGCGGGCTAGATACGCAGTATTTT. This encodes CASSLASGLDTQYF.

This clone was found a few times. The chain joins TRBV28 to TRBJ2-7, with 14 bases lining up with TRBD2. Germline CDR1 and CDR2: MDHEN and SYDVKM. Trimming took 3 bases from V and 1 from J; bases not matched to a gene: 8. The CDR3 has 18 amino acids. CDR3 nucleotides: TGTGCCAGCAGTTTTCGACTAGCGGGAGGGCCGGTTTCCTACGAGCAGTACTTC. It codes for CASSFRLAGGPVSYEQYF. Complete variable domain (other parts from reference TRBV28 and TRBJ2-7): DVKVTQSSRYLVKRTGEKVFLECVQDMDHENMFWYRQDPGLGLRLIYFSYDVKMKEKGDIPEGYSVSREKKERFSLILESASTNQTSMYLCASSFRLAGGPVSYEQYFGPGTRLTVT.

On this clone: The same CDR3 is also encoded by other DNA sequences in this sample. The chain couples TRBV5-1 to TRBJ1-1; D gene unclear. V lost 1 base to trimming and J lost 2 bases, with 6 bases between them. Germline-derived CDR1 and CDR2 are SGHRS and YFSETQ. CDR3 size: 13 residues. CDR3 sequence (DNA): TGCGCCAGCAGCTTGAATTTAAACACTGAAGCTTTCTTT. Protein sequence: CASSLNLNTEAFF.

This clone was seen a single time. The chain recombines TRBV5-1 with TRBJ2-7; no clear D gene. Per germline, CDR1 SGHRS and CDR2 YFSETQ. The ends were cut back, 8 bases at V and 2 bases at J, with 11 bases in the middle. CDR3 length: 12 amino acids. The CDR3 DNA follows: TGCGCCAGTAGCAAGTCAGCCTACGAGCAGTACTTC. This gives the protein CASSKSAYEQYF.

The rearrangement links TRBV6-6 to TRBJ2-3, with D maybe TRBD1 (6 bases). Per the germline V gene, CDR1 is MNHNY and CDR2 is SVGAGI (reference sequence). This CDR3 is built from 13 residues. The germline V and J ends were trimmed by 7 bases and 4 bases, with 12 bases remaining between them. CDR3 amino acids: CASTRGMADTQYF. In DNA form, the CDR3 reads TGTGCCAGCACCAGGGGTATGGCAGATACGCAGTATTTT.

V and J are TRBV27 and TRBJ1-5, with D possibly being TRBD1 (5 bases). The V gene lost 6 bases and the J gene lost 6 bases, with 9 bases spanning the gap. The CDR3 loop spans 12 amino acids. CDR1 MNHEY and CDR2 SMNVEV come from the germline V gene (reference sequence). The CDR3 nucleotides read TGTGCCAGCAGCCAGGGCGGTCAGCCCCAGCATTTT. Translated: CASSQGGQPQHF.

This chain links TRBV27 with TRBJ2-5; tentatively, D is TRBD1 (6 bases). The CDR3 consists of 16 residues. Trimming cost V 0 bases and J 2 bases, with 13 bases left between them. Germline V lookup: CDR1 MNHEY, CDR2 SMNVEV (reference sequence). CDR3 DNA sequence: TGTGCCAGCAGTTTATCTCTCGGACAGTTACAAGAGACCCAGTACTTC. This codes for CASSLSLGQLQETQYF.

The chain joins TRBV28 to TRBJ1-1, with TRBD1 identical over 9 bases. Germline loops: CDR1 MDHEN, CDR2 SYDVKM. The CDR3 consists of 15 residues. The ends lost 4 bases at V and 6 bases at J; junction bases unmatched: 9. CDR3 in amino acids: CASSSPGQGPSEAFF. The CDR3 coding sequence is TGTGCCAGCAGTTCTCCGGGACAGGGACCATCTGAAGCTTTCTTT. Based on the CDR3 plus reference TRBV28 and TRBJ1-1, the full variable domain is DVKVTQSSRYLVKRTGEKVFLECVQDMDHENMFWYRQDPGLGLRLIYFSYDVKMKEKGDIPEGYSVSREKKERFSLILESASTNQTSMYLCASSSPGQGPSEAFFGQGTRLTVV.

The chain uses TRBV7-9 and TRBJ2-1; the D gene is possibly TRBD1 (6 bases). V lost 5 bases, J lost 0 bases, and 11 bases lay in between. The CDR3 runs 15 residues. Germline CDR1 SEHNR, CDR2 FQNEAQ (reference sequence). This chain's CDR3 is CASSQQGLSYNEQFF. DNA of the CDR3: TGTGCCAGCAGCCAACAGGGCCTCTCCTACAATGAGCAGTTCTTC.

The chain joins TRBV24-1 to TRBJ2-5, with 9 bases identical to TRBD1. V shed 4 bases, J shed 5 bases, and the junction held 4 bases outside the gene matches. Germline values: CDR1 KGHDR, CDR2 SFDVKD. This CDR3 contains 14 residues. The CDR3 sequence: CATSEGQGVETQYF. The DNA of the CDR3 is TGTGCCACCAGTGAGGGACAGGGCGTGGAGACCCAGTACTTC.

The chain has TRBV5-1 and TRBJ2-7, with D perhaps TRBD2 (5 bases). Germline CDR1 reads SGHRS; CDR2 reads YFSETQ. V was trimmed by 4 bases and J by 0 bases, leaving 11 bases between them. The CDR3 runs 14 residues. CDR3 sequence (DNA): TGCGCCAGCAGCCCAACTAGTACCTCCTACGAGCAGTACTTC. Its translation is CASSPTSTSYEQYF.

The rearrangement joins TRBV5-4 to TRBJ2-3; weak D call: TRBD1 (5 bases). Germline V gene lookup returns CDR1 SGHNT and CDR2 YYREEE (reference sequence). CDR3 length equals 14 residues. V was shortened by 4 bases and J by 0 bases, with 9 bases between the two germline ends. CDR3 sequence: CASSRTISTDTQYF. The CDR3 bases are TGTGCCAGCAGCCGGACAATTAGCACAGATACGCAGTATTTT.

J is TRBJ2-7 and V is TRBV4-1, with TRBD1 matching 7 bases. V shed 1 base and J 6 bases; nucleotides not matched to a gene: 9. CDR1 is MGHRA and CDR2 is YSYEKL in the germline V gene. The CDR3 has 15 amino acids. The CDR3: CASSQGTGALGEQYF. In nucleotides, the CDR3 is TGCGCCAGCAGCCAAGGAACAGGGGCTCTAGGCGAGCAGTACTTC.

This clone was counted between two and nine times. V and J are TRBV3-1 (or the pseudogene TRBV3-2) and TRBJ1-5; tentative D call: TRBD1 (5 bases). Germline CDR1 is LGHDT and CDR2 is YNNKEL (reference sequence). The CDR3 has 13 residues. The germline V and J ends were trimmed by 2 bases and 7 bases, with 9 bases remaining between them. CDR3 bases: TGTGCCAGCAGCCAACAGGGTGCCCAGCCCCAGCATTTT. Translated, it gives CASSQQGAQPQHF.

The chain carries TRBV5-1 and TRBJ2-7, with D tentatively TRBD1 (5 bases). V lost 4 bases to trimming and J lost 7 bases, with 15 bases between them. Germline loops: CDR1 SGHRS, CDR2 YFSETQ. The CDR3 covers 13 residues. CDR3 protein: CASSGNLPGEQYF. The CDR3 nucleotides are TGCGCCAGCAGCGGGAACCTCCCAGGGGAGCAGTACTTC.

The chain couples TRBV6-6 to TRBJ1-6; 8 bases map to TRBD1. The germline gives CDR1 MNHNY, CDR2 SVGAGI (reference sequence). After removal of 5 bases from V and 0 bases from J, the junction contained 9 bases not matched to a gene. The CDR3 consists of 18 residues. CDR3 bases: TGTGCCAGCAGTCTCTTCGGACAGGGAAGCTCCTATAATTCACCCCTCCACTTT. Translated: CASSLFGQGSSYNSPLHF.

The chain links TRBV10-2 to TRBJ2-5, with 8 bases lining up with TRBD2. CDR3 length equals 15 residues. J was trimmed by 3 bases and V by 3 bases; bases with no gene match: 6. The V gene's germline CDR1 is WSHSY and CDR2 SAAADI. CDR3 residues: CASSDPAGGKETQYF. In nucleotides, the CDR3 is TGCGCCAGCAGTGACCCCGCGGGAGGCAAAGAGACCCAGTACTTC.

The chain is built from TRBV5-8 and TRBJ2-1, with D possibly TRBD1 on 6 matching bases. Germline loops: CDR1 SGHTS, CDR2 YDEGEE. The V end lost 2 bases, the J end lost 3 bases, and 15 bases lay between the germline ends. The CDR3 covers 16 residues. CDR3 sequence: CASSLLDRHLYNEQFF. CDR3 coding DNA: TGTGCCAGCAGCTTACTTGACAGGCACCTCTACAATGAGCAGTTCTTC. The full variable domain, its missing parts supplied by reference TRBV5-8 and TRBJ2-1, is EAGVTQSPTHLIKTRGQQATLRCSPISGHTSVYWYQQALGLGLQFLLWYDEGEERNRGNFPPRFSGRQFPNYSSELNVNALELEDSALYLCASSLLDRHLYNEQFFGPGTRLTVL.

This clone was detected many times. This chain joins TRBV15 and TRBJ1-6; 7 nucleotides match TRBD1. The CDR3 is made up of 16 amino acids. V was clipped by 4 bases and J by 9 bases; unmatched bases: 12. CDR1 and CDR2 from the germline V gene are LNHNV and YYDKDF (reference sequence). CDR3 nucleotides: TGTGCCACCAGCACCCCTCACGGGACAGTTGGTTCACCCCTCCACTTT. This gives the protein CATSTPHGTVGSPLHF.

The chain combines TRBV18 with TRBJ1-1; D ambiguous. Trimming took 6 bases from V and 1 from J, leaving 12 bases between them. This CDR3 has 14 amino acids. The V gene's germline CDR1 is KGHSH and CDR2 LQKENI. CDR3: CASSPTEGNTEAFF. In DNA form, the CDR3 reads TGTGCCAGCTCGCCCACCGAGGGGAACACTGAAGCTTTCTTT.

The V gene is TRBV6-5, the J gene TRBJ1-4; 8 nucleotides match TRBD1. The germline gives CDR1 MNHEY, CDR2 SVGAGI. This CDR3 spans 13 amino acids. J was trimmed by 8 bases and V by 5 bases; bases with no gene match: 4. The CDR3 bases are TGTGCCAGCAGTCGACAGGGGTGGGAAAAACTGTTTTTT. Protein sequence: CASSRQGWEKLFF.

The chain couples TRBV2 to TRBJ1-1; 10 bases align to TRBD1. The V segment lost 3 bases and the J segment 1 base; nucleotides outside the gene matches: 8. Germline V gives CDR1 SNHLY, CDR2 FYNNEI. This CDR3 contains 17 residues. As DNA, the CDR3 is TGTGCCAGCAGTGATGAGGCCGGGACAGGGGCGAACACTGAAGCTTTCTTT. Translation gives CASSDEAGTGANTEAFF.

This sequence joins TRBV27 and TRBJ1-1; TRBD1 matches at 9 bases. The CDR3 sequence is 17 residues long. J gave up 8 bases and V 2 bases, and 15 bases lay outside the gene matches. Germline-derived CDR1 and CDR2 are MNHEY and SMNVEV (reference sequence). The CDR3 sequence is CASSLSLGTGFFSEAFF. CDR3 nucleotides: TGTGCCAGCAGTTTAAGTTTGGGGACAGGGTTCTTTTCGGAAGCTTTCTTT.